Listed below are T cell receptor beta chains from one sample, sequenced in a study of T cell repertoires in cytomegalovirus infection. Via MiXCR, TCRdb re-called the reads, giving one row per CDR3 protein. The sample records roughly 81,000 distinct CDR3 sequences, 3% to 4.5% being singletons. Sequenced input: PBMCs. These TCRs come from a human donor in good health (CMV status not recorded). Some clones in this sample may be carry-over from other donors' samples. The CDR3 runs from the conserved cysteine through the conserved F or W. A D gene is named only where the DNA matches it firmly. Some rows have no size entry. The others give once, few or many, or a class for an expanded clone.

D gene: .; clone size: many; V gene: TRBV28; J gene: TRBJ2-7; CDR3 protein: CASSSPQGIIHEQYF; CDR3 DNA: TGTGCCAGCAGTTCCCCGCAGGGGATTATCCACGAGCAGTACTTC
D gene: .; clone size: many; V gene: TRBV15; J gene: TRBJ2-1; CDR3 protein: CATSRAGPRINEQFF; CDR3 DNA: TGTGCCACCAGCAGAGCAGGACCTAGGATCAATGAGCAGTTCTTC
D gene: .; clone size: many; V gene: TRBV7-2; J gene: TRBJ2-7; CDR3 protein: CASSLDYSREQYF; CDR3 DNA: TGTGCCAGCAGCTTGGACTACTCACGTGAGCAGTACTTC
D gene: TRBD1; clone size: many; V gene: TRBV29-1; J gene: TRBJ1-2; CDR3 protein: CSAETGYGYTF; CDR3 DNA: TGCAGCGCAGAGACAGGGTATGGCTACACCTTC
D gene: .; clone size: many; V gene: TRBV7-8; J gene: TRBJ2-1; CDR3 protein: CASSLEEGVKQFF; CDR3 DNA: TGTGCCAGCAGCTTAGAGGAAGGGGTAAAGCAGTTCTTC
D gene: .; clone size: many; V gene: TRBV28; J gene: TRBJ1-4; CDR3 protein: CASSSDATNEKLFF; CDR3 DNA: TGTGCCAGCAGTTCAGATGCAACTAATGAAAAACTGTTTTTT
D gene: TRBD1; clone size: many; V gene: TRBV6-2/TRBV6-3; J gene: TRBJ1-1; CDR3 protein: CASSYPTGSGNTEAFF; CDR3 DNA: TGTGCCAGCAGTTACCCGACAGGGTCGGGGAACACTGAAGCTTTCTTT
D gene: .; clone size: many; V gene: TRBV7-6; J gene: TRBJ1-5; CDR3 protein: CASSSGGPQHF; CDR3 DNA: TGTGCCAGCAGCTCCGGGGGTCCTCAGCATTTT
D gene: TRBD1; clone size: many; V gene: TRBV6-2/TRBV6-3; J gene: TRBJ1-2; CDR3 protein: CASSYPSGQGLAYGYTF; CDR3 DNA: TGTGCCAGCAGTTACCCGTCGGGACAGGGGTTGGCCTATGGCTACACCTTC
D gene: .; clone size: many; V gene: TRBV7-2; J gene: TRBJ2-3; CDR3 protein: CASSLRLQTDTQYF; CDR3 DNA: TGTGCCAGCAGCTTGAGACTCCAAACAGATACGCAGTATTTT
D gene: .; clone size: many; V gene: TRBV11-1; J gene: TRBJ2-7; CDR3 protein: CASSVDLPSTYEQYF; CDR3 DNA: TGTGCCAGCAGCGTAGACTTACCGTCAACCTACGAGCAGTACTTC
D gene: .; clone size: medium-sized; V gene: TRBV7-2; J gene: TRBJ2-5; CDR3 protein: CASSLSLGETQYF; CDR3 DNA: TGTGCCAGCAGCTTATCGTTGGGGGAGACCCAGTACTTC
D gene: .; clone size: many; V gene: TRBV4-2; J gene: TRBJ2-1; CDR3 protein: CASSQDRTQYNEQFF; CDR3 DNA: TGTGCCAGCAGCCAAGACAGGACCCAATACAATGAGCAGTTCTTC
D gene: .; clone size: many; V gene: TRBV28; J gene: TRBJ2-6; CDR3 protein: CASSLSLKQGANVLTF; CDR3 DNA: TGTGCCAGCAGCCTGAGCCTCAAACAGGGGGCCAACGTCCTGACTTTC
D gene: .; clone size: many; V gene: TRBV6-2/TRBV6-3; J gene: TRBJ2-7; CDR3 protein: CASSYSNSYEQYF; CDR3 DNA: TGTGCCAGCAGTTACTCGAATAGCTACGAGCAGTACTTC
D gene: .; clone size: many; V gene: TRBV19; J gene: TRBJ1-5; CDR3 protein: CASSIHGRDSNQPQHF; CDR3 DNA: TGTGCCAGTAGTATCCACGGAAGAGATAGCAATCAGCCCCAGCATTTT
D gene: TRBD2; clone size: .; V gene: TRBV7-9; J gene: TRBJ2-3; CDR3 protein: CASSPSGGSTDTQYF; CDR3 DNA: TGTGCCAGCAGTCCTTCGGGGGGGAGCACAGATACGCAGTATTTT
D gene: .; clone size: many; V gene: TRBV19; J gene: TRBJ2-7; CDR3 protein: CASSIAGAYEQYF; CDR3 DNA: TGTGCCAGTAGTATAGCCGGAGCCTACGAGCAGTACTTC
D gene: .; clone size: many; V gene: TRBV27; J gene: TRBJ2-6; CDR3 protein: CASTSTGGANVLTF; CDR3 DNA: TGTGCCAGCACCTCGACTGGTGGGGCCAACGTCCTGACTTTC
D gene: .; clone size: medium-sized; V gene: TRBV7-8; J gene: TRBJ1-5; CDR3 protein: CASSLEEGQPQHF; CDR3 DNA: TGTGCCAGCAGCTTAGAGGAGGGTCAGCCCCAGCATTTT
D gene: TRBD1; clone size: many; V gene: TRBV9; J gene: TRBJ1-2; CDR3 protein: CASSAAPRTGYGYTF; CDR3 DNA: TGTGCCAGCAGCGCCGCCCCGAGGACAGGCTATGGCTACACCTTC
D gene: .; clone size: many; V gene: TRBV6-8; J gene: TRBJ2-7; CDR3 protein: CASSYSLSFGSYEQYF; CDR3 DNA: TGTGCCAGCAGTTACTCGTTGTCCTTTGGGTCCTACGAGCAGTACTTC
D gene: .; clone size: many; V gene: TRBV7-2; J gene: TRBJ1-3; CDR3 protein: CASSLAGKNTIYF; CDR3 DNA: TGTGCCAGCAGCTTAGCAGGGAAGAACACCATATATTTT
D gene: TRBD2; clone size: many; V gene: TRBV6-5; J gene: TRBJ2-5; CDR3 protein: CASRGGRTQYF; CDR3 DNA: TGTGCCAGCAGGGGAGGGAGGACCCAGTACTTC
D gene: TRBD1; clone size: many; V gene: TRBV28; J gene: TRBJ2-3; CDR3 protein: CASSSGTGRTDTQYF; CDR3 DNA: TGTGCCAGCAGTTCAGGGACAGGGAGAACAGATACGCAGTATTTT
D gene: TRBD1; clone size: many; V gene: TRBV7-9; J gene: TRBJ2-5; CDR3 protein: CASSLKRGGRGQETQYF; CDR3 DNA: TGTGCCAGCAGCTTAAAGAGAGGGGGCAGGGGGCAAGAGACCCAGTACTTC